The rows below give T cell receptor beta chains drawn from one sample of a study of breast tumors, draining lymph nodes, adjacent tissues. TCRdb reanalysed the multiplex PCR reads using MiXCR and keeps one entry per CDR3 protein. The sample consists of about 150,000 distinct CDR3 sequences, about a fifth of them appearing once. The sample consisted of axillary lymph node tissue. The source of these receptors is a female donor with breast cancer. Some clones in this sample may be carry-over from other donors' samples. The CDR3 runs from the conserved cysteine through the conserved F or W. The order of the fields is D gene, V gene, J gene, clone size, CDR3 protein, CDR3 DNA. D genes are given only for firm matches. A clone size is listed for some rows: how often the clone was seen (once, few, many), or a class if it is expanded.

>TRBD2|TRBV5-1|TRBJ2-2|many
CASSLGLSGGTGELFF
TGCGCCAGCAGCTTGGGTCTCAGCGGGGGTACCGGGGAGCTGTTTTTT
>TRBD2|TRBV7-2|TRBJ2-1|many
CASSPLAGAGNEQFF
TGTGCCAGCAGCCCGTTAGCGGGAGCGGGCAATGAGCAGTTCTTC
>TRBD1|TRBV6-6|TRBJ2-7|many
CASSARDRLSYEQYF
TGTGCCAGCAGTGCCCGGGACAGGCTCTCCTACGAGCAGTACTTC
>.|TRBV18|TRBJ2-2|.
CASSPWTTGEERAGELFF
TGTGCCAGCTCACCTTGGACCACGGGGGAAGAGAGGGCCGGGGAGCTGTTTTTT
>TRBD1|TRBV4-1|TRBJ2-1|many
CASSEGQVPLNEQFF
TGCGCCAGCAGCGAAGGACAGGTCCCACTCAATGAGCAGTTCTTC
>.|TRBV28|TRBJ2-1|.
CASRSRRGDNEQFF
TGTGCCAGCAGGTCCCGGAGGGGCGACAATGAGCAGTTCTTC
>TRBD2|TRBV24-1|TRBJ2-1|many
CATSVGGFSGRGGYNEQFF
TGTGCCACCAGTGTGGGGGGCTTTAGCGGGAGAGGGGGTTACAATGAGCAGTTCTTC
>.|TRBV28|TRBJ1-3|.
CASRDRTRNTIYF
TGTGCCAGCAGAGACAGAACGAGAAACACCATATATTTT
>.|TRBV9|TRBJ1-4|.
CASSAPGEGDEKLFF
TGTGCCAGCAGCGCCCCGGGGGAAGGGGATGAAAAACTGTTTTTT
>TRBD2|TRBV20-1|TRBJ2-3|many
CSARIASGRPDTQYF
TGCAGTGCTAGAATAGCTAGCGGGAGGCCAGATACGCAGTATTTT
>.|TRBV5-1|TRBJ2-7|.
CASSLEAGSHEQYF
TGCGCCAGCAGCTTGGAGGCAGGGTCCCACGAGCAGTACTTC